The source of this T cell receptor (beta chain) is a study of post-analysis software for immune sequencing data. This clonotype was observed a handful of times. The antigen remains unidentified. Germline V gives CDR1 SGHDT, CDR2 YYEEEE. There are 13 residues in the CDR3. V lost 0 bases and J lost 5, with 8 bases in between. Each TCR beta cDNA library carried unique molecular identifiers. TCRdb analysed the PCR reads with MiXCR anew, one entry per CDR3 protein. The top ten clones hold more than 0.45% of a sample with over 700,000 distinct CDR3 sequences, 25% to 30% of them seen once. Notes on the study in general: In patients, roughly five TRBV segments were more frequent than in controls, with TRBV5-6, TRBV5-1 and TRBV20-1 among them.

This clonotype was sampled from a girl under 18 with multiple sclerosis. The sequenced sample was blood. The rearrangement links TRBV5-6 to TRBJ2-5; TRBD1 is a possible D gene (5 bases). This CDR3 is CASSLDKGETQYF. Here the CDR3 DNA reads TGTGCCAGCAGCTTGGACAAGGGGGAGACCCAGTACTTC.